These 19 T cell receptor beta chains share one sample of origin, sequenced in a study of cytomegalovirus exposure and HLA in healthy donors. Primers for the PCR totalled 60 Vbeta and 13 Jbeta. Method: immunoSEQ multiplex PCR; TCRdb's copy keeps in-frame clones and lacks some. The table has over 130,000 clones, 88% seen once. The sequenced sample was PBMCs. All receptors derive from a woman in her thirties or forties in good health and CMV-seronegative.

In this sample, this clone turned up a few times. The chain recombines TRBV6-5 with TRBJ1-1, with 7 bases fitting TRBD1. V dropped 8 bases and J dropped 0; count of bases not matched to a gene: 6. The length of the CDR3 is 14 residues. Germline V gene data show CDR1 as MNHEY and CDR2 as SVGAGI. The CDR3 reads CASGRDRVNTEAFF. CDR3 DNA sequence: TGTGCCAGCGGACGCGACAGGGTGAACACTGAAGCTTTCTTT.

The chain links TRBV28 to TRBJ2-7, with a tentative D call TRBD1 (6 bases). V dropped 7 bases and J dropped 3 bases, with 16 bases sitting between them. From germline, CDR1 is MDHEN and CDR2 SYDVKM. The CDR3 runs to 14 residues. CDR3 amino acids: CASTQGGVNYEQYF. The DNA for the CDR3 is TGTGCCAGCACCCAAGGGGGAGTGAACTACGAGCAGTACTTC. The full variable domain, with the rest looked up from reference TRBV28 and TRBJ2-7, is DVKVTQSSRYLVKRTGEKVFLECVQDMDHENMFWYRQDPGLGLRLIYFSYDVKMKEKGDIPEGYSVSREKKERFSLILESASTNQTSMYLCASTQGGVNYEQYFGPGTRLTVT.

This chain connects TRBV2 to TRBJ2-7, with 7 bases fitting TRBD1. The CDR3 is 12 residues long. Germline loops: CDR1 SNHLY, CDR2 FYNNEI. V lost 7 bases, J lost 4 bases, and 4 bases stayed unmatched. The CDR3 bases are TGTGCCAGCAAGGACAGGAGGTACGAGCAGTACTTC. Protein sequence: CASKDRRYEQYF. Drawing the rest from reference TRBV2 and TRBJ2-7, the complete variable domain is EPEVTQTPSHQVTQMGQEVILRCVPISNHLYFYWYRQILGQKVEFLVSFYNNEISEKSEIFDDQFSVERPDGSNFTLKIRSTKLEDSAMYFCASKDRRYEQYFGPGTRLTVT.

The CDR3 sequence is CASSGLAAYTDTQYF. For the CDR3, the DNA is TGTGCCAGCAGCGGACTAGCGGCCTACACAGATACGCAGTATTTT. The chain joins TRBV28 to TRBJ2-3; the match to TRBD2 covers 10 bases. CDR1 is MDHEN and CDR2 is SYDVKM in the germline V gene. V was clipped by 6 bases and J by 2 bases; unmatched bases: 5. The CDR3 consists of 15 residues.

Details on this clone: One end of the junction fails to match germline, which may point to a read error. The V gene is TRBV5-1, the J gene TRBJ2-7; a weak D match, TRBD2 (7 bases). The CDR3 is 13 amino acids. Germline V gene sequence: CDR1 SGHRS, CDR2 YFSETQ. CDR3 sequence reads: CASSFGGPGEQYF. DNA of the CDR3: TGTGCCAGCAGCTTCGGGGGGCCGGGCGAGCAGTACTTC.

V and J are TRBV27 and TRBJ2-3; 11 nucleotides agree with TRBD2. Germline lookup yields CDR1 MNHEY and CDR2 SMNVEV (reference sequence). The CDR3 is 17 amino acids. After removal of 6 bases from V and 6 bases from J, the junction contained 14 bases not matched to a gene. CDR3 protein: CASRRPGLAGGPDTQYF. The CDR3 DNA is TGTGCCAGCAGACGACCCGGCCTAGCGGGAGGCCCGGATACGCAGTATTTT.

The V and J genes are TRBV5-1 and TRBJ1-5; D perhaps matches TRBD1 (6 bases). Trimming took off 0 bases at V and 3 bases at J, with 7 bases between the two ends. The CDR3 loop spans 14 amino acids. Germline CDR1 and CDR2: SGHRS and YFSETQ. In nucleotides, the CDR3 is TGCGCCAGCAGCTTGGGACAGGCCAATCAGCCCCAGCATTTT. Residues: CASSLGQANQPQHF.

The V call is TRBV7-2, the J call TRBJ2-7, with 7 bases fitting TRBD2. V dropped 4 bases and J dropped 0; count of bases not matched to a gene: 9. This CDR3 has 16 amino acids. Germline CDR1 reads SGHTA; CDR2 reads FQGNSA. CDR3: CASSSYQRDLSYEQYF. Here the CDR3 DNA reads TGTGCCAGCAGCTCGTACCAGCGGGACCTCTCCTACGAGCAGTACTTC.

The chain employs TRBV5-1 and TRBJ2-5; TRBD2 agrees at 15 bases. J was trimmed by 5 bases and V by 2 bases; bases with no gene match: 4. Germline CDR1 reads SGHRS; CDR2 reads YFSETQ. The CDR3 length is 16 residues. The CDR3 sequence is CASSLRTSGRAETQYF. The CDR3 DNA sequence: TGCGCCAGCAGCTTACGGACTAGCGGGAGGGCCGAGACCCAGTACTTC.

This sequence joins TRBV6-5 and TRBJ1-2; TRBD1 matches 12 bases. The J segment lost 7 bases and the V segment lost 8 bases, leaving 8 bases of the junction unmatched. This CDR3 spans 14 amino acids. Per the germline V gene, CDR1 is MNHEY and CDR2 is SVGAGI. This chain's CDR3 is CASCTGQGAPGYTF. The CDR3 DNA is TGTGCCAGCTGCACGGGACAGGGGGCGCCTGGCTACACCTTC.

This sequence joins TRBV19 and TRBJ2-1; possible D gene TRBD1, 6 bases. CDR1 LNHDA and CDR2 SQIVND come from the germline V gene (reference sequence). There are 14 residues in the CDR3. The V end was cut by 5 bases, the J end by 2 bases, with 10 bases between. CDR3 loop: CASSPWGPYNEQFF. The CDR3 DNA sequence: TGTGCCAGTAGTCCCTGGGGGCCCTACAATGAGCAGTTCTTC.

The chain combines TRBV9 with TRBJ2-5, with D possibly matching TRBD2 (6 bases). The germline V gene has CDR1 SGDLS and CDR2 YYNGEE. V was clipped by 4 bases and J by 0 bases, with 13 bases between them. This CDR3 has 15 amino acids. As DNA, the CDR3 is TGTGCCAGCAGCCCAGCGGGCGGTAACCAAGAGACCCAGTACTTC. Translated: CASSPAGGNQETQYF. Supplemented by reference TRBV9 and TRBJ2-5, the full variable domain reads DSGVTQTPKHLITATGQRVTLRCSPRSGDLSVYWYQQSLDQGLQFLIQYYNGEERAKGNILERFSAQQFPDLHSELNLSSLELGDSALYFCASSPAGGNQETQYFGPGTRLLVL.

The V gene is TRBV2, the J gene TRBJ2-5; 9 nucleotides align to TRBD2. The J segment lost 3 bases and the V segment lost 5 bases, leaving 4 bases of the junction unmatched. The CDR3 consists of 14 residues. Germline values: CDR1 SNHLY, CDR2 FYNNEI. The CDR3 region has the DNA TGTGCCAGCAGTTCCTCTAGCGGGAAAGAGACCCAGTACTTC. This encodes CASSSSSGKETQYF.

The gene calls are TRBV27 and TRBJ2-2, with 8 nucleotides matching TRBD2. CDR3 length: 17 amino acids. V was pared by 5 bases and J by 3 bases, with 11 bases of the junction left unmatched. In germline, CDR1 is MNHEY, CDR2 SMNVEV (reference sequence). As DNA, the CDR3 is TGTGCCAGCAGTGTGGGTCCCCTAGCGGGTGACACCGGGGAGCTGTTTTTT. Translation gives CASSVGPLAGDTGELFF.

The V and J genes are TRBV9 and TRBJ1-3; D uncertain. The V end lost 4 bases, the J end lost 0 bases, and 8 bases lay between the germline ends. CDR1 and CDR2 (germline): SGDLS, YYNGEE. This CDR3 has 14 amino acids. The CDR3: CASSSESSGNTIYF. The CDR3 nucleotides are TGTGCCAGCAGCAGCGAAAGCTCTGGAAACACCATATATTTT.

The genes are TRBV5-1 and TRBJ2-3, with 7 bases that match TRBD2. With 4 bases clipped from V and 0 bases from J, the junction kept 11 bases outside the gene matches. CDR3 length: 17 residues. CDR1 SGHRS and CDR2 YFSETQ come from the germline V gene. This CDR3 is CASSPGRGVPSTDTQYF. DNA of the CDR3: TGCGCCAGCAGCCCCGGACGGGGGGTCCCTAGCACAGATACGCAGTATTTT.

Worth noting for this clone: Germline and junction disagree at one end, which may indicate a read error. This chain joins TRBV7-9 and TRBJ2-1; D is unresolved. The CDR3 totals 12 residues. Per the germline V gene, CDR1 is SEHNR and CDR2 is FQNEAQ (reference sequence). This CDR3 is CSSSLGYSEQFF. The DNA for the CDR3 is TGTTCCAGCAGCTTAGGTTATAGTGAGCAGTTCTTC.

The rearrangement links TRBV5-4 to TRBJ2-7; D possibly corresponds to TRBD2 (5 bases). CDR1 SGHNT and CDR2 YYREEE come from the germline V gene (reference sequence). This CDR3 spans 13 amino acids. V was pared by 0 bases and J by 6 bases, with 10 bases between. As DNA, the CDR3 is TGTGCCAGCAGCTTGGGGACTCCAAGCGAGCAGTACTTC. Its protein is CASSLGTPSEQYF.

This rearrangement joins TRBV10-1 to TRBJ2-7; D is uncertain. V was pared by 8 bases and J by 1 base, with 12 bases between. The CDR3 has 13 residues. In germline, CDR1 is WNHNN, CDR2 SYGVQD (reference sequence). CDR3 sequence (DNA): TGCGCCAGCGAGAGTGGTACTTCCTACGAGCAGTACTTC. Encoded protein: CASESGTSYEQYF.